The following is a T cell receptor beta chain sequence with its context. Its antigen remains undetermined. Base qualities were left out, and no much larger clone turns up one base away. This record comes from a study of T cell repertoires in cytomegalovirus infection (dated by TCRdb to between 2018 and 2021). Background on the whole study: Alongside well-studied HLA-B-restricted epitopes, the peptide stimulations were aimed at recently identified HLA-C-restricted CMV epitopes, whose presentation resists viral immunomodulation. Donor HLA type was relevant to the analysis, because carriage of CMV infection together with the matching HLA type was indicated by public TCR beta signatures.

The sequencer was an Illumina HiSeq 1500. TCRdb ran its own pipeline on the public reads, namely fastp trimming at Q25 and MiXCR clone calling, and kept in-frame beta chains. Each entry merges the rows of one CDR3 protein and shows their most common DNA and genes. Within this sample are about 570,000 distinct CDR3 sequences, with 35% to 50% of them counted one time only. The ten largest clones add up to around 46% of the sample. The germline V gene specifies SNHLY as CDR1 and FYNNEI as CDR2. V ends up 6 bases short and J 3 bases short, with an unmatched junction base count of 3. The CDR3 runs 14 amino acids, cysteine and phenylalanine included. Only the CDR3 portion is preserved as DNA: 42 bases, with reading frame beginning at the first base. According to the study, the label for this sample's treatment or condition signals: in vitro stimulation with specific CMV peptide epitopes to enrich CMV-specific T cells.

What the research found in general, with its limitations: In the ex vivo response, HLA-C-restricted CMV-specific TCR beta clonotypes were dominant, and in two of eight donors the single most frequent clonotype came from this HLA-C-restricted group. Cumulative frequency of public TCR beta family members discriminated carriers of CMV infection plus the relevant HLA type in this cohort and an independent roughly 340-donor cohort.

This TCR was sampled from a human donor in good health (CMV status not recorded). Some clones in this sample may be carry-over from other donors' samples. The specimen comprised cultured PBMCs, sampled from culture after CMV antigen stimulation. Rearrangement joined TRBV2 to TRBJ1-5, and 9 junction bases match TRBD1. The nucleotides read TGTGCCAGCAGCGACAGGGGGTACAATCAGCCCCAGCATTTT. Its protein is CASSDRGYNQPQHF.